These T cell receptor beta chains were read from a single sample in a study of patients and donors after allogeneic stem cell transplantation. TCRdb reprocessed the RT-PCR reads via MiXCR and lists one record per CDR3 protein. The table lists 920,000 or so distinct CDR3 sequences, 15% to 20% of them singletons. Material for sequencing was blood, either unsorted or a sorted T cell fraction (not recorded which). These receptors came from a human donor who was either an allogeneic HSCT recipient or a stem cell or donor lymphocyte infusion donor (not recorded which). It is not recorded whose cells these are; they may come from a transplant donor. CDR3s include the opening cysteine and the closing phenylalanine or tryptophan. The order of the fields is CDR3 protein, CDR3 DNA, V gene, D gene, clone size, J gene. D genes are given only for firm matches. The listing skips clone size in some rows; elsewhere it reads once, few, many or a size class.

cdr3_aa: CASSTGPAGSYNSPLHF; cdr3_nt: TGTGCCAGCAGTACGGGCCCGGCGGGGTCCTATAATTCACCCCTCCACTTT; v_call: TRBV27; d_call: .; clone_size: .; j_call: TRBJ1-6
cdr3_aa: CASSRRNRQGADGYTF; cdr3_nt: TGTGCCAGCAGCCGGAGGAATCGACAGGGGGCGGATGGCTACACCTTC; v_call: TRBV7-8; d_call: TRBD1; clone_size: few; j_call: TRBJ1-2
cdr3_aa: CSAPGVGSGYNEQFF; cdr3_nt: TGCAGTGCTCCAGGGGTCGGGAGCGGGTACAATGAGCAGTTCTTC; v_call: TRBV20-1; d_call: .; clone_size: few; j_call: TRBJ2-1
cdr3_aa: CASIVRREGGNEQFF; cdr3_nt: TGTGCCAGCATTGTAAGGCGGGAGGGGGGCAATGAGCAGTTCTTC; v_call: TRBV25-1; d_call: TRBD2; clone_size: few; j_call: TRBJ2-1
cdr3_aa: CASRRRTCGRAYNEQFF; cdr3_nt: TGTGCCAGCAGGCGGAGGACCTGCGGGAGGGCCTACAATGAGCAGTTCTTC; v_call: TRBV9; d_call: TRBD2; clone_size: few; j_call: TRBJ2-1
cdr3_aa: CASSERQGQYF; cdr3_nt: TGTGCCAGCAGTGAACGCCAGGGGCAGTACTTC; v_call: TRBV2; d_call: .; clone_size: few; j_call: TRBJ2-7
cdr3_aa: CASSFLAGGLETQYF; cdr3_nt: TGTGCCAGCAGTTTCCTGGCGGGAGGGTTGGAGACCCAGTACTTC; v_call: TRBV27; d_call: TRBD2; clone_size: many; j_call: TRBJ2-5
cdr3_aa: CASSSLRGGPVPDTQYF; cdr3_nt: TGTGCCAGCAGTTCACTCCGCGGGGGGCCAGTTCCAGATACGCAGTATTTT; v_call: TRBV12-3/TRBV12-4; d_call: TRBD2; clone_size: .; j_call: TRBJ2-3
cdr3_aa: CASSSPIQGNYGYTF; cdr3_nt: TGTGCCAGCAGCTCACCAATACAGGGGAACTATGGCTACACCTTC; v_call: TRBV7-6; d_call: TRBD1; clone_size: .; j_call: TRBJ1-2
cdr3_aa: CASSDPNTYGYTF; cdr3_nt: TGCGCCAGCAGCGACCCCAATACCTATGGCTACACCTTC; v_call: TRBV4-1; d_call: .; clone_size: .; j_call: TRBJ1-2
cdr3_aa: CASSVGRNTEAFF; cdr3_nt: TGTGCCAGCAGCGTAGGGAGGAACACTGAAGCTTTCTTT; v_call: TRBV9; d_call: .; clone_size: many; j_call: TRBJ1-1
cdr3_aa: CASRTDRGAYGYTF; cdr3_nt: TGTGCCAGCCGCACGGACAGGGGAGCCTATGGCTACACCTTC; v_call: TRBV27; d_call: TRBD1; clone_size: few; j_call: TRBJ1-2
cdr3_aa: CASSLSGLSEQFF; cdr3_nt: TGTGCCAGCAGCTTATCAGGACTTTCTGAGCAGTTCTTC; v_call: TRBV7-9; d_call: .; clone_size: few; j_call: TRBJ2-1
cdr3_aa: CASMPGTVNSPLHF; cdr3_nt: TGTGCTTCTATGCCCGGGACCGTTAATTCACCCCTCCACTTT; v_call: TRBV7-2; d_call: .; clone_size: .; j_call: TRBJ1-6
cdr3_aa: CASSQIAGLTFRELFF; cdr3_nt: TGTGCCAGCAGCCAAATAGCGGGACTTACTTTCCGGGAGCTGTTTTTT; v_call: TRBV9; d_call: TRBD2; clone_size: .; j_call: TRBJ2-2
cdr3_aa: CASSSSGGPTYEQYF; cdr3_nt: TGTGCCAGCAGCTCCAGCGGGGGGCCGACCTACGAGCAGTACTTC; v_call: TRBV7-6; d_call: TRBD2; clone_size: .; j_call: TRBJ2-7
cdr3_aa: CSAYGTRNERLFF; cdr3_nt: TGCAGTGCTTACGGGACACGGAATGAAAGACTGTTTTTT; v_call: TRBV20-1; d_call: .; clone_size: .; j_call: TRBJ1-4
cdr3_aa: CASSLGIADTQYF; cdr3_nt: TGTGCCAGCAGCCTGGGGATCGCGGATACGCAGTATTTT; v_call: TRBV7-9; d_call: .; clone_size: .; j_call: TRBJ2-3
cdr3_aa: CASSEGQTGANVLTF; cdr3_nt: TGTGCCAGCAGTGAGGGACAGACTGGGGCCAACGTCCTGACTTTC; v_call: TRBV7-9; d_call: TRBD1; clone_size: few; j_call: TRBJ2-6
cdr3_aa: CASSPSSTGYSEQFF; cdr3_nt: TGTGCCAGCAGCCCTTCGTCGACAGGGTACTCTGAGCAGTTCTTC; v_call: TRBV3-1; d_call: TRBD1; clone_size: .; j_call: TRBJ2-1
cdr3_aa: CASSMGVDPYLYEQYF; cdr3_nt: TGTGCCAGTAGTATGGGAGTGGACCCCTACCTCTACGAGCAGTACTTC; v_call: TRBV19; d_call: .; clone_size: few; j_call: TRBJ2-7
cdr3_aa: CASSLSSNEQYF; cdr3_nt: TGTGCCAGCAGCTTATCCTCGAACGAGCAGTACTTC; v_call: TRBV3-1; d_call: .; clone_size: .; j_call: TRBJ2-7
cdr3_aa: CASSLARAGAIQYF; cdr3_nt: TGTGCCAGCAGTTTAGCGAGAGCGGGAGCCATTCAGTACTTC; v_call: TRBV12-3/TRBV12-4; d_call: TRBD2; clone_size: .; j_call: TRBJ2-4
cdr3_aa: CSASRDARYGYTF; cdr3_nt: TGCAGTGCATCCCGGGACGCCCGTTATGGCTACACCTTC; v_call: TRBV20-1; d_call: .; clone_size: few; j_call: TRBJ1-2
cdr3_aa: CASRKDSRLGSRRETQYF; cdr3_nt: TGTGCCAGCAGGAAGGACAGCCGCCTTGGCTCCCGGCGAGAGACCCAGTACTTC; v_call: TRBV5-6; d_call: .; clone_size: few; j_call: TRBJ2-5
cdr3_aa: CASSIGGAYNEQFF; cdr3_nt: TGCGCCAGCAGCATCGGGGGGGCGTACAATGAGCAGTTCTTC; v_call: TRBV5-1; d_call: TRBD2; clone_size: many; j_call: TRBJ2-1
cdr3_aa: CAVRTGLNTEAFF; cdr3_nt: TGTGCCGTACGGACAGGGTTAAACACTGAAGCTTTCTTT; v_call: TRBV10-3; d_call: TRBD1; clone_size: few; j_call: TRBJ1-1
cdr3_aa: CATSDTSLTGISEQFF; cdr3_nt: TGTGCCACCAGTGACACCTCCTTGACAGGGATAAGTGAGCAGTTCTTC; v_call: TRBV24-1; d_call: TRBD1; clone_size: few; j_call: TRBJ2-1
cdr3_aa: CASSSSGSVVETQYF; cdr3_nt: TGTGCCAGCAGCTCTAGCGGGAGTGTTGTGGAGACCCAGTACTTC; v_call: TRBV6-1; d_call: TRBD2; clone_size: few; j_call: TRBJ2-5
cdr3_aa: CASSLGLSGLEYEQYF; cdr3_nt: TGCGCCAGCAGCTTGGGCCTCTCCGGCTTAGAATACGAGCAGTACTTC; v_call: TRBV5-1; d_call: .; clone_size: few; j_call: TRBJ2-7
cdr3_aa: CASSEPTSGRFPLSYNEQFF; cdr3_nt: TGTGCCAGCAGTGAACCAACTAGCGGGAGGTTCCCCCTCTCCTACAATGAGCAGTTCTTC; v_call: TRBV2; d_call: TRBD2; clone_size: .; j_call: TRBJ2-1
cdr3_aa: CASSPPAKKGSEQYF; cdr3_nt: TGTGCCAGCTCACCACCGGCTAAGAAGGGGAGCGAGCAGTACTTC; v_call: TRBV18; d_call: .; clone_size: .; j_call: TRBJ2-7
cdr3_aa: CAISEGGRGEQYF; cdr3_nt: TGTGCCATCAGTGAAGGCGGGAGAGGGGAGCAGTACTTC; v_call: TRBV10-3; d_call: TRBD2; clone_size: few; j_call: TRBJ2-7
cdr3_aa: CATMTRRDRKTEAFF; cdr3_nt: TGTGCCACCATGACACGGAGGGACAGGAAGACTGAAGCTTTCTTT; v_call: TRBV10-3; d_call: TRBD1; clone_size: .; j_call: TRBJ1-1
cdr3_aa: CASSQERQLNEKLFF; cdr3_nt: TGCGCCAGCAGCCAAGAGAGGCAGCTTAATGAAAAACTGTTTTTT; v_call: TRBV4-3; d_call: .; clone_size: .; j_call: TRBJ1-4
cdr3_aa: CSARDRRDTEAFF; cdr3_nt: TGCAGTGCCCGGGACAGGCGGGACACTGAAGCTTTCTTT; v_call: TRBV20-1; d_call: TRBD1; clone_size: .; j_call: TRBJ1-1
cdr3_aa: CATSGGRSGETQYF; cdr3_nt: TGTGCCACCAGCGGGGGACGCAGCGGGGAGACCCAGTACTTC; v_call: TRBV15; d_call: .; clone_size: few; j_call: TRBJ2-5
cdr3_aa: CASSLGQDPIYEQYF; cdr3_nt: TGTGCCAGCAGCCTGGGACAGGACCCTATCTACGAGCAGTACTTC; v_call: TRBV7-2; d_call: TRBD1; clone_size: few; j_call: TRBJ2-7
cdr3_aa: CASSLRTAGDTEAFF; cdr3_nt: TGTGCCAGCAGCTTAAGGACAGCGGGGGACACTGAAGCTTTCTTT; v_call: TRBV7-6; d_call: .; clone_size: .; j_call: TRBJ1-1
cdr3_aa: CASSLGGRFNQPQHF; cdr3_nt: TGTGCCAGCAGCTTAGGAGGCAGATTCAATCAGCCCCAGCATTTT; v_call: TRBV7-2; d_call: .; clone_size: .; j_call: TRBJ1-5
cdr3_aa: CASSPASGGTYEQYF; cdr3_nt: TGTGCCAGCAGCCCCGCTAGCGGAGGGACCTACGAGCAGTACTTC; v_call: TRBV11-2; d_call: TRBD2; clone_size: few; j_call: TRBJ2-7
cdr3_aa: CSVEDRWGNTEAFF; cdr3_nt: TGCAGCGTTGAAGATCGGTGGGGGAACACTGAAGCTTTCTTT; v_call: TRBV29-1; d_call: .; clone_size: many; j_call: TRBJ1-1
cdr3_aa: CAWSVLTRNTEAFF; cdr3_nt: TGTGCCTGGAGTGTACTCACGAGGAACACTGAAGCTTTCTTT; v_call: TRBV30; d_call: .; clone_size: few; j_call: TRBJ1-1
cdr3_aa: CASSYGLTYNSPLHF; cdr3_nt: TGTGCCAGCAGTTACGGCCTAACCTATAATTCACCCCTCCACTTT; v_call: TRBV6-5; d_call: .; clone_size: .; j_call: TRBJ1-6
cdr3_aa: CASSPKGGTEAFF; cdr3_nt: TGTGCCAGCTCACCGAAGGGTGGCACTGAAGCTTTCTTT; v_call: TRBV18; d_call: .; clone_size: many; j_call: TRBJ1-1
cdr3_aa: CASSLGLRDTGELFF; cdr3_nt: TGCGCCAGCAGCTTGGGTCTTAGGGACACCGGGGAGCTGTTTTTT; v_call: TRBV5-1; d_call: .; clone_size: .; j_call: TRBJ2-2
cdr3_aa: CASSVGRAQYF; cdr3_nt: TGTGCCAGCAGCGTGGGTAGGGCGCAGTATTTT; v_call: TRBV9; d_call: .; clone_size: few; j_call: TRBJ2-3
cdr3_aa: CASSPSPLGADTQYF; cdr3_nt: TGTGCCAGCAGCCCTTCGCCCCTGGGTGCAGATACGCAGTATTTT; v_call: TRBV7-6; d_call: .; clone_size: .; j_call: TRBJ2-3
cdr3_aa: CASRGRTVTNTGELFF; cdr3_nt: TGTGCCAGCAGAGGGAGGACTGTTACGAACACCGGGGAGCTGTTTTTT; v_call: TRBV12-3/TRBV12-4; d_call: .; clone_size: few; j_call: TRBJ2-2
cdr3_aa: CASSLGLLNRPTYEQYF; cdr3_nt: TGTGCCAGCAGTTTAGGGCTCCTCAACCGCCCTACCTACGAGCAGTACTTC; v_call: TRBV28; d_call: .; clone_size: few; j_call: TRBJ2-7
cdr3_aa: CASSKPDRPNTEAFF; cdr3_nt: TGTGCCAGCAGTAAACCCGACAGACCGAACACTGAAGCTTTCTTT; v_call: TRBV12-3/TRBV12-4; d_call: .; clone_size: few; j_call: TRBJ1-1